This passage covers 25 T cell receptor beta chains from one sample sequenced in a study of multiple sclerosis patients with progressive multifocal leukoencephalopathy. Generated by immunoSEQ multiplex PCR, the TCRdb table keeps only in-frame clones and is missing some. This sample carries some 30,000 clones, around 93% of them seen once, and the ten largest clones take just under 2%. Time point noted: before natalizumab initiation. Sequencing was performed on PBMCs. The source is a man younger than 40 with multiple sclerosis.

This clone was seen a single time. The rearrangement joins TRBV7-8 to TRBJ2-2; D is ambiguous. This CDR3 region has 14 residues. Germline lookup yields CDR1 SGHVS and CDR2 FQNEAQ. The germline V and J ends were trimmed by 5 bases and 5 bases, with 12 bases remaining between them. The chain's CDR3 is CASSHLDRTGELFF. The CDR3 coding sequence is TGTGCCAGCAGCCATCTCGACCGGACCGGGGAGCTGTTTTTT.

The CDR3 is CASSSWGGGQETQYF. The CDR3 DNA is TGTGCCAGCAGCTCCTGGGGAGGGGGCCAAGAGACCCAGTACTTC. The rearrangement uses TRBV7-3 and TRBJ2-5; tentatively, D is TRBD2 (7 bases). Germline-derived CDR1 and CDR2 are SGHTA and FQGTGA. The V end lost 4 bases, the J end lost 1 base, and 13 bases lay between the germline ends. The CDR3 extends over 15 amino acids.

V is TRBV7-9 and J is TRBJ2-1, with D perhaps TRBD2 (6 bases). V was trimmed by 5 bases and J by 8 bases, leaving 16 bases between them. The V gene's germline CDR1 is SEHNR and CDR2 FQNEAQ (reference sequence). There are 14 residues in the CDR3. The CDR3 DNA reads TGTGCCAGCAGCCCCTACGGGACTGATTATGAGCAGTTCTTC. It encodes CASSPYGTDYEQFF. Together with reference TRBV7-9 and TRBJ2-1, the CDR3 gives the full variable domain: DTGVSQNPRHKITKRGQNVTFRCDPISEHNRLYWYRQTLGQGPEFLTYFQNEAQLEKSRLLSDRFSAERPKGSFSTLEIQRTEQGDSAMYLCASSPYGTDYEQFFGPGTRLTVL.

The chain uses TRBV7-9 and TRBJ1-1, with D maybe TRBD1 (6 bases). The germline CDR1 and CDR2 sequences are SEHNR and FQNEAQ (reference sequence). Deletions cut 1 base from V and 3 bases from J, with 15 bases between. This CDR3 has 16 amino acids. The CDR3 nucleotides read TGTGCCAGCAGCTTAGGCGGCAGGGGAAGGGACACTGAAGCTTTCTTT. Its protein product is CASSLGGRGRDTEAFF.

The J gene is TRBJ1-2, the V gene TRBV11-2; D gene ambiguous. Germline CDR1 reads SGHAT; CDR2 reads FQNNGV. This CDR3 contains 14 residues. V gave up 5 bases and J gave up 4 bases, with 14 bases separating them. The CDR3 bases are TGTGCCAGCAGCAGGACGAGTCCCGGCTATGGCTACACCTTC. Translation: CASSRTSPGYGYTF.

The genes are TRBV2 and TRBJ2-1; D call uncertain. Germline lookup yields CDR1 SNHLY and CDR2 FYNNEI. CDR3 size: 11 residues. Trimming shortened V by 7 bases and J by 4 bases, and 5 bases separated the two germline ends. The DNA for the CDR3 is TGTGCCAGCAACCGTTACAATGAGCAGTTCTTC. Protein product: CASNRYNEQFF. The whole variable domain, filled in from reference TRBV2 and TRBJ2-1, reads EPEVTQTPSHQVTQMGQEVILRCVPISNHLYFYWYRQILGQKVEFLVSFYNNEISEKSEIFDDQFSVERPDGSNFTLKIRSTKLEDSAMYFCASNRYNEQFFGPGTRLTVL.

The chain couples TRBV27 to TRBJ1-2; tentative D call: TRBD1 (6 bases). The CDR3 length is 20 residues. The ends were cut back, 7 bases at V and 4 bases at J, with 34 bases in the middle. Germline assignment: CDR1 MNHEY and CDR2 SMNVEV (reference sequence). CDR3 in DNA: TGTGCCAGCATAAAAACGGGACTGGGATGGGACACTACCCACCTCTATGGCTACACCTTC. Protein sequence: CASIKTGLGWDTTHLYGYTF.

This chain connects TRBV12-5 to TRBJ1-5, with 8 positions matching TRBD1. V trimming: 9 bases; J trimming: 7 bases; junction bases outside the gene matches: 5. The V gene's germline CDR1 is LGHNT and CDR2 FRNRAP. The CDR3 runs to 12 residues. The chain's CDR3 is CASGTGSQPQHF. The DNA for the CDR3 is TGTGCTAGCGGGACAGGATCCCAGCCCCAGCATTTT.

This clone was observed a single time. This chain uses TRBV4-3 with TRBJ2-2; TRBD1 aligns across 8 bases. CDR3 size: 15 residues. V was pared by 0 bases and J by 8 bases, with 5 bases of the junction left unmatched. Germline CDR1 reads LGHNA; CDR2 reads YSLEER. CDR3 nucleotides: TGCGCCAGCAGCCAAGATCAAGGACAGGGAGGGGAGCTGTTTTTT. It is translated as CASSQDQGQGGELFF.

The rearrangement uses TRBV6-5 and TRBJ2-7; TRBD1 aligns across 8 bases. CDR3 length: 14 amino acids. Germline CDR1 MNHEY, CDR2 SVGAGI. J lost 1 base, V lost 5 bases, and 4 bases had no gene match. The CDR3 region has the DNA TGTGCCAGCAGTCGAGACAGGGGATCCTACGAGCAGTACGTC. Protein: CASSRDRGSYEQYV.

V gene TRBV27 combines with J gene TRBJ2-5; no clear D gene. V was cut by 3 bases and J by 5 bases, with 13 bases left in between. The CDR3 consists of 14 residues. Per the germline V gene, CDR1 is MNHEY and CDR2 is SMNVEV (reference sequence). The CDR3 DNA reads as TGTGCCAGCAGTTTCATGGGGAATACGGAGACCCAGTACTTC. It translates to CASSFMGNTETQYF.

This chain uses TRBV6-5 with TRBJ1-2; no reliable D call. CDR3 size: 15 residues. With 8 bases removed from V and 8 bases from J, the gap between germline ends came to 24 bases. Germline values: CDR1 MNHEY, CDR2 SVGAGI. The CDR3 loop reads CASFGRVGNLSGYTF. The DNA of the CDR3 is TGTGCCAGCTTTGGGAGGGTGGGGAATTTAAGCGGCTACACCTTC.

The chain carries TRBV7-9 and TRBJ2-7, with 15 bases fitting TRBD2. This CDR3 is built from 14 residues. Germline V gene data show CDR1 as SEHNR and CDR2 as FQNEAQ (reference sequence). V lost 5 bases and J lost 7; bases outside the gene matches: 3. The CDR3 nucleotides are TGTGCCAGCAGCCGGGGACTAGCGGGAGGTGAGCAGTACGTC. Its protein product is CASSRGLAGGEQYV.

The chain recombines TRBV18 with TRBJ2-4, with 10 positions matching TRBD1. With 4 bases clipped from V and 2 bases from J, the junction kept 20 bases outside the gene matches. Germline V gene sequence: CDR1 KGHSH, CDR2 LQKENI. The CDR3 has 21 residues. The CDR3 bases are TGTGCCAGCTCACTAAAGATCCTCCGGGACAGGGGAACGAGGACCAAAAACATTCAGTACTTC. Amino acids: CASSLKILRDRGTRTKNIQYF.

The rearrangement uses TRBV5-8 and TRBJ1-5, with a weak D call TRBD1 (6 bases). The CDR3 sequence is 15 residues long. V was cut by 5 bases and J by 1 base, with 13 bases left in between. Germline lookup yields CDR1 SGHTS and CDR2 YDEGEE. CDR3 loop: CASSKGTGSNQPQHF. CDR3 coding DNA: TGTGCCAGCAGTAAGGGTACAGGGAGCAATCAGCCCCAGCATTTT.

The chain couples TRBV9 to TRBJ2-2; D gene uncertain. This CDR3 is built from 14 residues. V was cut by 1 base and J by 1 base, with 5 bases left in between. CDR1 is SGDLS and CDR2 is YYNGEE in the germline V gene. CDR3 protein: CASSVPENTGELFF. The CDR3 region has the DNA TGTGCCAGCAGCGTACCGGAGAACACCGGGGAGCTGTTTTTT.

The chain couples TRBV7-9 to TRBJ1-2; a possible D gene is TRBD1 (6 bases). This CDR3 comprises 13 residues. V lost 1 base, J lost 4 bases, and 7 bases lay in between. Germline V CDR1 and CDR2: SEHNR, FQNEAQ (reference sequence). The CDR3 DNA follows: TGTGCCAGCAGCTTAGGACAGGTCTATGGCTACACCTTC. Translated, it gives CASSLGQVYGYTF.

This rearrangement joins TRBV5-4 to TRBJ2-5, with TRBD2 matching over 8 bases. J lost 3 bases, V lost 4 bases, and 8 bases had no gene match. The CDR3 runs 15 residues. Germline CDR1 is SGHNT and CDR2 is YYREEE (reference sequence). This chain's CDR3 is CASSIGTRMEETQYF. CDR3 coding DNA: TGTGCCAGCAGCATCGGGACTAGGATGGAAGAGACCCAGTACTTC.

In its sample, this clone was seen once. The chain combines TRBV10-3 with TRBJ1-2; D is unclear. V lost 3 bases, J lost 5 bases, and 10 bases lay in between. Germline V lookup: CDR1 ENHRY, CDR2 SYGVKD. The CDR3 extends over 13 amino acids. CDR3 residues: CAISEREIYGYTF. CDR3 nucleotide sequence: TGTGCCATCAGTGAACGGGAGATTTATGGCTACACCTTC.

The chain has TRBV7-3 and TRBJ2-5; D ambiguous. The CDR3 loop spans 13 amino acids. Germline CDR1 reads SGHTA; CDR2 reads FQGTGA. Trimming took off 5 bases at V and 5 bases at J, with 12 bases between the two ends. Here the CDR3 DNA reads TGTGCCAGCAGCCTCCGTCACGGGGAGACCCAGTACTTC. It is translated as CASSLRHGETQYF.

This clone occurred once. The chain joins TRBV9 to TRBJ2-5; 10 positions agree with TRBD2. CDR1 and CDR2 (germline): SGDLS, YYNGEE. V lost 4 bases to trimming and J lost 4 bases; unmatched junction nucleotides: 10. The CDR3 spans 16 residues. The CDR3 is CASSPGLAARGETQYF. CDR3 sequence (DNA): TGTGCCAGCAGCCCAGGACTAGCGGCGAGAGGAGAGACCCAGTACTTC.

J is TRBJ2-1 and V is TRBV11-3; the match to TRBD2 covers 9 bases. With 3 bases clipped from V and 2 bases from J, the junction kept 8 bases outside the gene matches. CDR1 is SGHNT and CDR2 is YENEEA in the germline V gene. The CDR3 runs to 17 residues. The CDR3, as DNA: TGTGCCAGCAGCTTCGTTAGCGGGAGCCCCCCCTACAATGAGCAGTTCTTC. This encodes CASSFVSGSPPYNEQFF.

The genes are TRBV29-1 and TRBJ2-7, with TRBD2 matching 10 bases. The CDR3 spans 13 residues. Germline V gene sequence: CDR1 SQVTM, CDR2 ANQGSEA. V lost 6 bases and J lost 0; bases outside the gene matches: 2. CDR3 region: CSVGLAYSYEQYF. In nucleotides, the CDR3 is TGCAGCGTGGGACTAGCGTACTCCTACGAGCAGTACTTC.

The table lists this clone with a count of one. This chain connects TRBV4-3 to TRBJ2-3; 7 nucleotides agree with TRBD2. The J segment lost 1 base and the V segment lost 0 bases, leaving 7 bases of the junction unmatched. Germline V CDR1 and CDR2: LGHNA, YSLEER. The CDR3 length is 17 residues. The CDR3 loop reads CASSQDGGGSGTDTQYF. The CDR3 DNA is TGCGCCAGCAGCCAAGATGGTGGCGGGAGTGGCACAGATACGCAGTATTTT.

CDR3 sequence reads: CASRRASGRGGDTQYF. CDR3 DNA: TGTGCCAGCAGGAGGGCTAGCGGGAGGGGAGGAGATACGCAGTATTTT. This chain links TRBV27 with TRBJ2-3; 12 bases are shared with TRBD2. Per germline, CDR1 MNHEY and CDR2 SMNVEV (reference sequence). The V segment lost 6 bases and the J segment 5 bases; nucleotides outside the gene matches: 9. The CDR3 sequence is 16 residues long.